This T cell receptor (beta chain) was documented in a study of immune heterogeneity within non-small cell lung tumors. It was with 32 V and 13 J primers that multiplex PCR amplified TCR beta CDR3. TCRdb re-derived calls from the multiplex PCR reads in MiXCR, one entry per CDR3 protein. This sample has under 3,500 distinct CDR3 sequences, with over 35% found just once. With approximately 0.6 ug used per sample, the template was genomic DNA from bulk tumor. During surgery, each primary tumor gave multiple biopsies spaced as far apart as possible. Patients had untreated, newly diagnosed non-small cell lung cancer and underwent curative surgery. The clonotype comes from a man in his sixties with non-small cell lung cancer. Sequences were obtained from lung tumor tissue.

DNA for the CDR3: TGTGCCAGCATGTCAGGGTATAATTCACCCCTCCACTTT. Its translation: CASMSGYNSPLHF. J is TRBJ1-6 and V is TRBV6-1, with TRBD1 as a possible D gene (5 bases). The CDR3 is made up of 13 amino acids. Looked up from germline, CDR1 is MNHNS and CDR2 is SASEGT. Trimming took off 7 bases at V and 4 bases at J, with 8 bases between the two ends.